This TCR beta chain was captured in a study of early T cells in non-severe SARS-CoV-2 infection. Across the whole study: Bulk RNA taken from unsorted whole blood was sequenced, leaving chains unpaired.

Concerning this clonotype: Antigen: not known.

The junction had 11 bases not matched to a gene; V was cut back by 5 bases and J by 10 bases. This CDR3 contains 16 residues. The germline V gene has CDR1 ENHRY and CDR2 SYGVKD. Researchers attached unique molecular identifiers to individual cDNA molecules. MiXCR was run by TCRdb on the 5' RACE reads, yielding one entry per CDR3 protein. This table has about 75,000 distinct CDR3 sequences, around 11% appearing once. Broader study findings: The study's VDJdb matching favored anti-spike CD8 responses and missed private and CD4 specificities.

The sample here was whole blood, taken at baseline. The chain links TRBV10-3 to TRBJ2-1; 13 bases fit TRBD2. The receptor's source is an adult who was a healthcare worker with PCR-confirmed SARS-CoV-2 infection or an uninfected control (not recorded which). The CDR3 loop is CAISSELAGGPREQFF. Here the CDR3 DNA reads TGTGCCATCAGTTCAGAACTAGCGGGGGGGCCGCGGGAGCAGTTCTTC.